Given below is one TCR beta chain in context. The target antigen is unknown. The entry originates in a study of tumor-infiltrating lymphocytes in primary liver carcinoma. Study details: Spanning 4.2 to 10 cm, the tumors were T1-T3 N0M0.

The CDR3 is made up of 11 amino acids. V shed 10 bases and J shed 5 bases, with 12 bases lying between them. Germline lookup yields CDR1 ENHRY and CDR2 SYGVKD. It was from roughly 20-30 mg of unsorted bulk tissue that RNA and DNA were co-extracted. HBV chronically infected the treatment-naive patients. The input was around 530 ng total RNA; TCR beta cDNA was made from it with a constant-region primer. It was through three nested multiplex PCR rounds of slightly modified ARM-PCR that TCR beta libraries arose. Amplification in the first two PCR rounds was performed using TRBV1-TRBV30 forward primers and a C-beta reverse primer for around 9 cycles each. TCRdb passed the multiplex PCR reads through MiXCR, listing each CDR3 protein once. The table includes tens of thousands of distinct CDR3 sequences, 69% detected once. General study results and limits: Reduced overlap was seen in tumor-adjacent and tumor-blood pairs versus tumor region pairs. Top-250-clone fractions were significantly higher in tumors than in blood (p = 0.039).

The origin of this receptor is a middle-aged man with primary liver carcinoma and hepatitis B virus infection. The sample comprised tumor-adjacent normal liver tissue. The chain carries TRBV10-3 and TRBJ2-7; D is uncertain. CDR3 bases: TGTGCCACGTCCGAGTGGAACGAGCAGTACTTC. This translates into CATSEWNEQYF.